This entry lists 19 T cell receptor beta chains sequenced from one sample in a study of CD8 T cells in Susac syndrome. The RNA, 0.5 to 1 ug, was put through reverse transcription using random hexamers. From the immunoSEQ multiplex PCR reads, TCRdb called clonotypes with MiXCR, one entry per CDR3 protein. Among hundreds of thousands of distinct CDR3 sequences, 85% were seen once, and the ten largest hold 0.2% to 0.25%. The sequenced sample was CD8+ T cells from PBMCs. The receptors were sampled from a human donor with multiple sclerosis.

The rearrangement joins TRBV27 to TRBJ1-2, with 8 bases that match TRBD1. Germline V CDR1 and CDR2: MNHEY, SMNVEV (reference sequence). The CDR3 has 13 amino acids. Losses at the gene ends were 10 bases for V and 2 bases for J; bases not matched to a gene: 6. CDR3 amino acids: CATLDRANYGYTF. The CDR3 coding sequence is TGTGCCACCCTGGACAGGGCGAACTATGGCTACACCTTC.

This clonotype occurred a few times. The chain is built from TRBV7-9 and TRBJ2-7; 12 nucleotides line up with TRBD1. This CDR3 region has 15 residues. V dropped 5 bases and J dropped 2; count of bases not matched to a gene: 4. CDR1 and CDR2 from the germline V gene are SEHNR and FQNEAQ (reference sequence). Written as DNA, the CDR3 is TGTGCCAGCAGCCTCGGGACAGGGGGCACCTACGAGCAGTACTTC. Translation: CASSLGTGGTYEQYF.

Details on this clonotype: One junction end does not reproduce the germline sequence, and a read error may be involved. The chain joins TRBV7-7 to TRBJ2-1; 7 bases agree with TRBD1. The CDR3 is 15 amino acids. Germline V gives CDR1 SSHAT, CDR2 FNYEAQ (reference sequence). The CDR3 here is CASSLDRGGYDEQFF. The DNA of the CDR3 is TGTGCCAGCAGCTTAGACAGGGGCGGCTACGATGAGCAGTTCTTC. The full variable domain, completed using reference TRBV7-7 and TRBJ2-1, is GAGVSQSPRYKVTKRGQDVTLRCDPISSHATLYWYQQALGQGPEFLTYFNYEAQPDKSGLPSDRFSAERPEGSISTLTIQRTEQRDSAMYRCASSLDRGGYDEQFFGPGTRLTVL.

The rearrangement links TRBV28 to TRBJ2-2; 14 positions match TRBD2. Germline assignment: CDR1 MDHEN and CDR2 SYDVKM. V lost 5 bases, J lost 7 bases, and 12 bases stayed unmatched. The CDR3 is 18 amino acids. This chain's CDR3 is CASSALPGLAGAGGELFF. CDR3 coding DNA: TGTGCCAGCAGTGCCCTCCCGGGACTAGCGGGAGCGGGCGGGGAGCTGTTTTTT.

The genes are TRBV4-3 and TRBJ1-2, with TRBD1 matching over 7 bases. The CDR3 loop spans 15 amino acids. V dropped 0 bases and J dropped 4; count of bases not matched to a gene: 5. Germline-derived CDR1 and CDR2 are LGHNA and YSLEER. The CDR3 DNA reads TGCGCCAGCAGCCAAGATCGAAGGGGGCCCTATGGCTACACCTTC. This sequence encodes CASSQDRRGPYGYTF.

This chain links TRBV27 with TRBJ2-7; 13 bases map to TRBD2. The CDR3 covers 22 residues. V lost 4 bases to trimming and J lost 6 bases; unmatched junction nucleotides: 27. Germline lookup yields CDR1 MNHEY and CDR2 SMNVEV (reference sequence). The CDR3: CASSSSFRDRGAWGLAGSEQYF. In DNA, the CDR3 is TGTGCCAGCAGTTCAAGCTTCCGGGACAGGGGAGCGTGGGGACTAGCGGGATCCGAGCAGTACTTC.

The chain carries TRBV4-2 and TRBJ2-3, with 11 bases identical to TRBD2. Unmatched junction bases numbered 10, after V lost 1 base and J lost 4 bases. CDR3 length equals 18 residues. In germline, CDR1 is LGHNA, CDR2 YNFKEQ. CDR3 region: CASSQAPLAGEGADTQYF. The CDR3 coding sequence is TGTGCCAGCAGCCAAGCGCCACTAGCGGGAGAGGGCGCAGATACGCAGTATTTT.

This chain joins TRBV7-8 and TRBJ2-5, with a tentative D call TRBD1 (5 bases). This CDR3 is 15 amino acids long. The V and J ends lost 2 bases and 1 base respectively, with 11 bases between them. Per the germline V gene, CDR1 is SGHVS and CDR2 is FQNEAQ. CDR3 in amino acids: CASSLSPRVQETQYF. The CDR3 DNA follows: TGTGCCAGCAGCTTATCCCCCAGGGTCCAAGAGACCCAGTACTTC.

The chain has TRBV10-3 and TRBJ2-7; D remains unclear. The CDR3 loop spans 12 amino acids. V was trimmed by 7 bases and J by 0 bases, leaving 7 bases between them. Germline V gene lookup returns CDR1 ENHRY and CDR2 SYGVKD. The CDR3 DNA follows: TGTGCCATCAAAGACTCCTCCTACGAGCAGTACTTC. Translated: CAIKDSSYEQYF.

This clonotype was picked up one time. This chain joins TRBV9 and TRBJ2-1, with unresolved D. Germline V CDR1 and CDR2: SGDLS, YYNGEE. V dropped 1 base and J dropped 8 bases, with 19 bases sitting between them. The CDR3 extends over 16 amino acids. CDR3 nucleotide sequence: TGTGCCAGCAGCGTATTAACGCCGGGCTCAGTCCATGAGCAGTTCTTC. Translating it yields CASSVLTPGSVHEQFF.

CDR3 residues: CASTEGRGRKSYNEQFF. The DNA of the CDR3 is TGTGCCAGCACGGAGGGGCGCGGGAGGAAATCCTACAATGAGCAGTTCTTC. This sequence joins TRBV2 and TRBJ2-1; 8 nucleotides match TRBD2. V gave up 7 bases and J gave up 1 base; unmatched junction bases: 12. This CDR3 has 17 residues. In germline, CDR1 is SNHLY, CDR2 FYNNEI.

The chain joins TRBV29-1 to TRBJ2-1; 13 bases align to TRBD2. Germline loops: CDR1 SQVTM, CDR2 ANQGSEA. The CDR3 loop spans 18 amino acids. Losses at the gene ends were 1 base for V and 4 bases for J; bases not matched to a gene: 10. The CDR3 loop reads CSVEGESGLAGEYNEQFF. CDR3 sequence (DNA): TGCAGCGTTGAAGGGGAATCTGGACTAGCGGGAGAGTACAATGAGCAGTTCTTC.

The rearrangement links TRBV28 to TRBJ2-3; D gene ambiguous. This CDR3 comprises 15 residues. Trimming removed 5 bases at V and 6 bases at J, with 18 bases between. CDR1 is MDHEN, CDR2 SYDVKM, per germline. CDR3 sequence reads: CASSLRVGFGDTQYF. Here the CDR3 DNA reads TGTGCCAGCAGTCTAAGAGTGGGGTTTGGGGATACGCAGTATTTT. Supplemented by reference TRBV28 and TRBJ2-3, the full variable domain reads DVKVTQSSRYLVKRTGEKVFLECVQDMDHENMFWYRQDPGLGLRLIYFSYDVKMKEKGDIPEGYSVSREKKERFSLILESASTNQTSMYLCASSLRVGFGDTQYFGPGTRLTVL.

CDR3 amino acids: CASSFNAGVNEQFF. As DNA, the CDR3 is TGCGCCAGCAGCTTTAACGCGGGAGTAAATGAGCAGTTCTTC. The chain is built from TRBV5-1 and TRBJ2-1; 7 positions match TRBD2. This CDR3 is built from 14 residues. Germline lookup yields CDR1 SGHRS and CDR2 YFSETQ. V was clipped by 2 bases and J by 7 bases; unmatched bases: 6.

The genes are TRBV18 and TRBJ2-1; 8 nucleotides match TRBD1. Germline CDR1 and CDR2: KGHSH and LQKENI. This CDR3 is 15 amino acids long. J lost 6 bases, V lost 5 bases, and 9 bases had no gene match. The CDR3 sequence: CASSSPRTGINEQFF. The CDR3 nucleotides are TGTGCCAGCTCATCTCCCCGGACAGGGATCAATGAGCAGTTCTTC.

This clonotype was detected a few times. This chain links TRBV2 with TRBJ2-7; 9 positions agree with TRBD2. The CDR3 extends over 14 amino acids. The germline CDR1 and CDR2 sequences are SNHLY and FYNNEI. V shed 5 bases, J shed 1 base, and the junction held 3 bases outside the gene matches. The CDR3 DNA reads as TGTGCCAGCAGTTTAGCGGGAGATTCCTACGAGCAGTACTTC. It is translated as CASSLAGDSYEQYF.

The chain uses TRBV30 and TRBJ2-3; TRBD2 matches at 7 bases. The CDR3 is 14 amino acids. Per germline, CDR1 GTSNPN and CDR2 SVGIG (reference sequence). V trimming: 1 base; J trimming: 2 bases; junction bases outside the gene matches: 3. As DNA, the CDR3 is TGTGCCTGGAGTGCACTAGCGATCACAGATACGCAGTATTTT. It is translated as CAWSALAITDTQYF. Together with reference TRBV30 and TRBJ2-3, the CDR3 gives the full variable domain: SQTIHQWPATLVQPVGSPLSLECTVEGTSNPNLYWYRQAAGRGLQLLFYSVGIGQISSEVPQNLSASRPQDRQFILSSKKLLLSDSGFYLCAWSALAITDTQYFGPGTRLTVL.

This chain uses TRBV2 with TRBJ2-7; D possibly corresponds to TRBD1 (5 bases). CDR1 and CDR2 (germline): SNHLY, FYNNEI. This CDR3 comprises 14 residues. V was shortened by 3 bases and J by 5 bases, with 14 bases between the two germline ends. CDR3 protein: CASSDPAGLHEQYF. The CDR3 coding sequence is TGTGCCAGCAGTGATCCGGCAGGGCTCCACGAGCAGTACTTC.

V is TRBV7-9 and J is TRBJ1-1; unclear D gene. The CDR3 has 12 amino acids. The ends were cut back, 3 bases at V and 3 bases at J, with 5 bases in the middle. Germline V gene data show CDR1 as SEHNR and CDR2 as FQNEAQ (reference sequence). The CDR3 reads CASSFSDTEAFF. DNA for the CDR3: TGTGCCAGCAGCTTTTCCGACACTGAAGCTTTCTTT.